Each of the 27 T cell receptor beta chains below was sequenced from the same sample in a study of cytomegalovirus exposure and HLA in healthy donors. Primers included in the PCR were 60 Vbeta and 13 Jbeta primers. Clones were read by immunoSEQ multiplex PCR, and TCRdb kept only the in-frame ones, dropping some. The sample holds about 120,000 clones, 70% to 90% seen once. The specimen sequenced was PBMCs. The receptors stem from a man aged 18 to 29 in good health and CMV-seropositive.

This clone was seen only once. One end of the junction varies from germline; a read error may be responsible. The chain has TRBV14 and TRBJ2-7; 8 positions match TRBD2. Germline V gene lookup returns CDR1 SGHDN and CDR2 FVKESK. The CDR3 totals 14 residues. The DNA for the CDR3 is TGTGCCAGCAGCCAAGATGCCTTGATGCGGGAGGAGGATTTC. Amino acid sequence: CASSQDALMREEDF.

This clone showed up just once. The chain links TRBV2 to TRBJ1-5; D call uncertain. Germline V CDR1 and CDR2: SNHLY, FYNNEI. The CDR3 covers 13 residues. V was shortened by 4 bases and J by 3 bases, with 7 bases between the two germline ends. CDR3 nucleotides: TGTGCCAGCAGTGTGGAGGACAATCAGCCCCAGCATTTT. Encoded protein: CASSVEDNQPQHF.

J is TRBJ1-3 and V is TRBV28, with a weak D call TRBD1 (5 bases). The germline V gene encodes CDR1 MDHEN and CDR2 SYDVKM. The V and J ends lost 4 bases and 0 bases respectively, with 10 bases between them. The CDR3 extends over 15 amino acids. In nucleotides, the CDR3 is TGTGCCAGCAGTTCCCGGGACTCCTCTGGAAACACCATATATTTT. It specifies CASSSRDSSGNTIYF.

This clone was picked up a small number of times. J is TRBJ2-3 and V is TRBV6-1, with 9 bases fitting TRBD2. Germline lookup yields CDR1 MNHNS and CDR2 SASEGT. V was pared by 2 bases and J by 5 bases, with 5 bases of the junction left unmatched. The CDR3 is 15 residues long. In DNA, the CDR3 is TGTGCCAGCAGTGAAAGTAGCGGGGGTGTAGATACGCAGTATTTT. Amino acid sequence: CASSESSGGVDTQYF.

V usage is TRBV18 and J usage is TRBJ1-2; 8 nucleotides align to TRBD1. The CDR3 runs to 16 residues. CDR1 is KGHSH, CDR2 LQKENI, per germline. V lost 8 bases, J lost 2 bases, and 13 bases stayed unmatched. The CDR3 is CASERQGAVKNYGYTF. CDR3 DNA sequence: TGTGCCAGCGAAAGGCAGGGGGCCGTTAAGAACTATGGCTACACCTTC. The variable domain in full, with the rest retrieved from reference TRBV18 and TRBJ1-2, is NAGVMQNPRHLVRRRGQEARLRCSPMKGHSHVYWYRQLPEEGLKFMVYLQKENIIDESGMPKERFSAEFPKEGPSILRIQQVVRGDSAAYFCASERQGAVKNYGYTFGSGTRLTVV.

The V and J genes are TRBV6-6 and TRBJ1-6; D ambiguous. V was clipped by 5 bases and J by 13 bases, with 15 bases between them. The CDR3 contains 13 residues. CDR1 is MNHNY and CDR2 is SVGAGI in the germline V gene (reference sequence). This chain's CDR3 is CASSADEVGPLHF. The DNA of the CDR3 is TGTGCCAGCAGTGCAGACGAGGTCGGGCCCCTCCACTTT.

This clone came up a few times. The chain couples TRBV6-5 to TRBJ1-1, with no clear D. With 6 bases removed from V and 5 bases from J, the gap between germline ends came to 16 bases. Germline CDR1 reads MNHEY; CDR2 reads SVGAGI. The CDR3 spans 14 residues. This CDR3 reads CASRPSRTETEAFF. The DNA of the CDR3 is TGTGCCAGCAGACCCAGTAGAACGGAGACTGAAGCTTTCTTT.

The rearrangement uses TRBV5-1 and TRBJ2-7; 7 bases fit TRBD2. This CDR3 is 15 amino acids long. CDR1 and CDR2 (germline): SGHRS, YFSETQ. V dropped 1 base and J dropped 2; count of bases not matched to a gene: 6. DNA for the CDR3: TGCGCCAGCAGCTTGACATCGGGGGGAGCCTACGAGCAGTACTTC. It encodes CASSLTSGGAYEQYF.

The chain combines TRBV7-6 with TRBJ1-1; 9 bases are shared with TRBD1. Trimming removed 5 bases from V and 5 bases from J; junction bases left unmatched: 9. This CDR3 region has 15 residues. The germline V gene has CDR1 SGHVS and CDR2 FNYEAQ. The CDR3 DNA sequence: TGTGCCAGCAGCCCCCTGACAGGGGGATCTACTGAAGCTTTCTTT. This codes for CASSPLTGGSTEAFF.

This sequence joins TRBV10-3 and TRBJ2-7; 9 bases fit TRBD2. The junction had 4 bases not matched to a gene; V was cut back by 6 bases and J by 4 bases. The CDR3 sequence is 13 residues long. Per germline, CDR1 ENHRY and CDR2 SYGVKD. The CDR3 here is CAIRKTSGYEQYF. CDR3 in DNA: TGTGCCATCAGGAAGACTAGCGGATACGAGCAGTACTTC.

J is TRBJ2-1 and V is TRBV15, with 9 bases matching TRBD1. The CDR3 runs to 17 residues. Per the germline V gene, CDR1 is LNHNV and CDR2 is YYDKDF (reference sequence). V was clipped by 4 bases and J by 6 bases; unmatched bases: 13. As DNA, the CDR3 is TGTGCCACCAGCACTCAGGGTCCGGGACAGGGTATCAATGAGCAGTTCTTC. This encodes CATSTQGPGQGINEQFF.

The chain has TRBV6-6 and TRBJ2-1; D gene uncertain. Trimming pared 0 bases from V and 4 bases from J, leaving 7 bases between. Germline V gives CDR1 MNHNY, CDR2 SVGAGI (reference sequence). The CDR3 runs 14 residues. Here the CDR3 DNA reads TGTGCCAGCAGTTACTCTCGGGTATACAATGAGCAGTTCTTC. Its translation is CASSYSRVYNEQFF.

The chain couples TRBV28 to TRBJ2-3, with D perhaps matching TRBD2 (5 bases). The CDR3 totals 14 residues. V shed 5 bases and J shed 2 bases, with 11 bases lying between them. Germline V gives CDR1 MDHEN, CDR2 SYDVKM. The CDR3 DNA follows: TGTGCCAGCAGTGGTAGTCGGGACACAGATACGCAGTATTTT. Translated: CASSGSRDTDTQYF.

The chain is built from TRBV5-1 and TRBJ2-2, with 9 bases fitting TRBD2. V lost 3 bases to trimming and J lost 0 bases; unmatched junction nucleotides: 0. Germline V lookup: CDR1 SGHRS, CDR2 YFSETQ. CDR3 length: 15 residues. In nucleotides, the CDR3 is TGCGCCAGCAGCTCTAGCGGGGCGAACACCGGGGAGCTGTTTTTT. Translated, it gives CASSSSGANTGELFF.

Only a few counts were recorded for this clone. The V and J genes are TRBV30 and TRBJ2-5; 7 nucleotides match TRBD1. Losses at the gene ends were 3 bases for V and 2 bases for J; bases not matched to a gene: 0. Germline V gives CDR1 GTSNPN, CDR2 SVGIG (reference sequence). This CDR3 has 12 amino acids. The DNA for the CDR3 is TGTGCCTGGAGGGGACAGCAAGAGACCCAGTACTTC. This codes for CAWRGQQETQYF.

DNA for the CDR3: TGTGCCAGCAGTTTGTACAGGGTAGGGCCCTACGAGCAGTACTTC. Its protein product is CASSLYRVGPYEQYF. This sequence joins TRBV27 and TRBJ2-7; perhaps TRBD1 as D (6 bases). Trimming stripped 3 bases from V and 2 bases from J, with 14 bases between. The CDR3 has 15 amino acids. In germline, CDR1 is MNHEY, CDR2 SMNVEV (reference sequence).

This sequence joins TRBV30 and TRBJ2-3; D possibly corresponds to TRBD1 (6 bases). The CDR3 is 14 amino acids. From germline, CDR1 is GTSNPN and CDR2 SVGIG (reference sequence). V lost 2 bases and J 1 base, leaving 10 bases between the germline ends. The CDR3 DNA reads as TGTGCCTGGAGTTGGGACACCGGCACAGATACGCAGTATTTT. Translation gives CAWSWDTGTDTQYF.

The chain links TRBV5-1 to TRBJ2-2, with a possible D match to TRBD1 (5 bases). Germline CDR1 SGHRS, CDR2 YFSETQ. The CDR3 loop spans 15 amino acids. Trimming removed 1 base at V and 7 bases at J, with 14 bases between. The CDR3 coding sequence is TGCGCCAGCAGCTTGCAGGGAACGGGCGGCGGGGAGCTGTTTTTT. Translating it yields CASSLQGTGGGELFF.

The chain carries TRBV7-2 and TRBJ2-1; D not resolved. From germline, CDR1 is SGHTA and CDR2 FQGNSA. V lost 6 bases to trimming and J lost 7 bases, with 7 bases between them. This CDR3 contains 11 residues. Here the CDR3 DNA reads TGTGCCAGCAGGGCAATGAATGAGCAGTTCTTC. Amino acids: CASRAMNEQFF.

This clone was picked up a small number of times. This chain connects TRBV6-5 to TRBJ1-1; tentative D call: TRBD1 (5 bases). V was shortened by 7 bases and J by 0 bases, with 15 bases between the two germline ends. The CDR3 consists of 15 residues. CDR1 and CDR2 (germline): MNHEY, SVGAGI. CDR3 amino acids: CASTQGTLMNTEAFF. CDR3 nucleotides: TGTGCCAGCACCCAGGGTACTCTCATGAACACTGAAGCTTTCTTT.

This chain joins TRBV7-8 and TRBJ1-1; 10 nucleotides match TRBD1. This CDR3 spans 17 amino acids. CDR1 is SGHVS, CDR2 FQNEAQ, per germline. Trimming cost V 5 bases and J 4 bases; bases outside gene matches: 13. The CDR3 coding sequence is TGTGCCAGCAGCCCTCCCCGGGGCTGGACAGGGGGCACTGAAGCTTTCTTT. This gives the protein CASSPPRGWTGGTEAFF.

The gene calls are TRBV7-9 and TRBJ2-4; TRBD1 might be the D (7 bases). Germline V lookup: CDR1 SEHNR, CDR2 FQNEAQ (reference sequence). This CDR3 comprises 9 residues. The CDR3 bases are TGTGGGGGGGACAGCATTCAGTACTTC. Amino acids: CGGDSIQYF.

The chain uses TRBV7-2 and TRBJ1-6; D is unresolved. V lost 6 bases, J lost 7 bases, and 28 bases lay in between. Germline CDR1 and CDR2: SGHTA and FQGNSA. The CDR3 contains 19 residues. The CDR3 loop reads CASRLTQEGTGSRNSPLHF. In nucleotides, the CDR3 is TGTGCCAGCAGACTGACTCAGGAGGGAACCGGGAGCCGCAATTCACCCCTCCACTTT. Together with reference TRBV7-2 and TRBJ1-6, the CDR3 gives the full variable domain: GAGVSQSPSNKVTEKGKDVELRCDPISGHTALYWYRQSLGQGLEFLIYFQGNSAPDKSGLPSDRFSAERTGGSVSTLTIQRTQQEDSAVYLCASRLTQEGTGSRNSPLHFGNGTRLTVT.

The genes are TRBV7-6 and TRBJ1-1; a weak D match, TRBD1 (5 bases). Trimming stripped 0 bases from V and 4 bases from J, with 12 bases between. Germline CDR1 is SGHVS and CDR2 is FNYEAQ. The CDR3 has 15 amino acids. The CDR3 DNA sequence: TGTGCCAGCAGCTTAGCGCGGGGGGGGTCCACTGAAGCTTTCTTT. Its translation is CASSLARGGSTEAFF.

The chain combines TRBV6-1 with TRBJ1-6; tentative D call: TRBD1 (5 bases). Looked up from germline, CDR1 is MNHNS and CDR2 is SASEGT. This CDR3 has 14 amino acids. The V end lost 5 bases, the J end lost 9 bases, and 14 bases lay between the germline ends. CDR3 bases: TGTGCCAGCAGTACCGGGGGGGGGAGTTCACCCCTCCACTTT. Translating gives CASSTGGGSSPLHF.

The chain uses TRBV9 and TRBJ2-6, with 10 bases fitting TRBD2. With 1 base clipped from V and 3 bases from J, the junction kept 7 bases outside the gene matches. The germline gives CDR1 SGDLS, CDR2 YYNGEE. The CDR3 is made up of 18 amino acids. The CDR3 loop reads CASSVRTSGEGGANVLTF. The DNA of the CDR3 is TGTGCCAGCAGCGTACGAACTAGCGGGGAGGGTGGGGCCAACGTCCTGACTTTC.

This chain connects TRBV7-2 to TRBJ2-2; 9 nucleotides match TRBD1. V lost 5 bases and J lost 5; bases outside the gene matches: 6. This CDR3 comprises 15 residues. Germline V lookup: CDR1 SGHTA, CDR2 FQGNSA. The CDR3, as DNA: TGTGCCAGCAGCCCCGGGACAGGGATTACCGGGGAGCTGTTTTTT. Translated, it gives CASSPGTGITGELFF.